This TCR beta chain stems from a study of control samples from healthy donors and cancer patients. Profiling relied on immunoSEQ multiplex PCR, and the TCRdb table lists in-frame clones only, not all of them. The table records 90,000 or so clones, about 88% of them present only once. Sequencing was performed on blood. This TCR came from a woman aged 55-70 years in good health.

CDR3 loop: CASSLPSPKTQYF. CDR3 in DNA: TGTGCCAGCAGTTTACCTTCCCCGAAGACCCAGTACTTC. This rearrangement joins TRBV28 to TRBJ2-5; no firm D call. CDR1 is MDHEN, CDR2 SYDVKM, per germline. This CDR3 is built from 13 residues. Trimming removed 2 bases at V and 6 bases at J, with 10 bases between.